This T cell receptor beta chain came from a study of T-cell reconstitution after alpha-beta-depleted transplantation in children. Study-wide points: T-cell counts and diversity were attributed mostly to newly produced T cells one year after transplant. There were reportedly several hundred expanded graft clones from which alpha-beta T cells came about two months after transplant. Several patients had high TCRbeta diversity at day 60; it came from surviving recipient T cells and thymic progenitors.

As regards this clonotype: The antigen is unknown.

Preparing the TCRbeta library involved the use of unique molecular identifiers. TCRdb used MiXCR to reprocess the PCR reads, holding one entry per CDR3 protein. The sample contains just under 350,000 distinct CDR3 sequences, about 17% of which appear only once. The length of the CDR3 is 16 residues. Trimming shortened V by 3 bases and J by 0 bases, and 16 bases separated the two germline ends. Germline lookup yields CDR1 SGHNT and CDR2 YYREEE (reference sequence). The source material was PBMCs, mostly from graft donor cells, sampled 360 days after TCRalphabeta/CD19-depleted stem cell transplant. V gene TRBV5-4 combines with J gene TRBJ2-7; the D gene is possibly TRBD1 (5 bases). This sequence was found in a male patient aged 2-15 years who had a stem cell transplant for acute lymphoblastic leukemia, so the T cells may come from the graft donor. CDR3: CASSSADKPSSYEQYF. DNA for the CDR3: TGTGCCAGCAGCTCCGCGGACAAGCCCAGCTCCTACGAGCAGTACTTC.